These 3 T cell receptor beta chains originate from one sample sequenced in a study of a mutant IDH1 vaccine in newly diagnosed glioma. Method: immunoSEQ multiplex PCR; TCRdb's copy keeps in-frame clones and lacks some. The data hold about 92,000 clones, with about four fifths observed a single time. Sample time point: baseline, week 1 (first vaccination visit). As for treatment: pre-vaccination baseline after standard-of-care therapy. Sequences were derived from PBMCs, sampled from a glioma patient treated with radiotherapy, temozolomide or both. These receptors originate from a man aged 35 to 55 with glioma.

The chain has TRBV27 and TRBJ2-7, with 8 bases identical to TRBD1. The CDR3 covers 13 residues. CDR1 is MNHEY and CDR2 is SMNVEV in the germline V gene (reference sequence). Trimming took 4 bases from V and 4 from J; bases not matched to a gene: 3. The CDR3 DNA reads as TGTGCCAGCAGTTCAGGGGGCAGATACGAGCAGTACTTC. Translating gives CASSSGGRYEQYF.

This clone came up once. The V call is TRBV18, the J call TRBJ2-3, with 12 bases that match TRBD2. The CDR3 covers 18 residues. Per germline, CDR1 KGHSH and CDR2 LQKENI. The V and J ends lost 4 bases and 1 base, in that order; junction bases with no gene match: 9. The CDR3 nucleotides are TGTGCCAGCTCACGCGAACTAGCGGGAGGTGAGCGCACAGATACGCAGTATTTT. This translates into CASSRELAGGERTDTQYF. The complete variable domain, with remaining parts taken from reference TRBV18 and TRBJ2-3, reads NAGVMQNPRHLVRRRGQEARLRCSPMKGHSHVYWYRQLPEEGLKFMVYLQKENIIDESGMPKERFSAEFPKEGPSILRIQQVVRGDSAAYFCASSRELAGGERTDTQYFGPGTRLTVL.

The chain joins TRBV29-1 to TRBJ2-2, with D unclear. Trimming shortened V by 0 bases and J by 7 bases, and 3 bases separated the two germline ends. The CDR3 consists of 11 residues. Per the germline V gene, CDR1 is SQVTM and CDR2 is ANQGSEA. This CDR3 is CSVEDHGELFF. The CDR3 bases are TGCAGCGTTGAAGATCACGGGGAGCTGTTTTTT.